The 30 T cell receptor beta chains presented below share a single source sample, sequenced in a study of vaccination effects on CD4 cells after COVID-19. Scientists isolated CD4+ T cells after an approximately 10-day culture period ended. As their vaccination, participants received two doses of either BNT162b2 or mRNA-1273. Their specific antigens are unknown. Assay used: immunoSEQ multiplex PCR; TCRdb lists only in-frame clones, some missing. The data show some 70,000 clones, less than 80% seen once. The sample was CD4+ T cells from PBMCs cultured without peptide, taken after COVID-19 vaccination. Receptors originate from a human donor who received a COVID-19 vaccine.

The chain links TRBV6-4 to TRBJ2-7; 9 nucleotides match TRBD1. The CDR3 runs to 15 residues. The ends lost 6 bases at V and 2 bases at J; junction bases unmatched: 8. Germline V gives CDR1 MRHNA, CDR2 SNTAGT. The CDR3 protein is CASRGDRDPTYEQYV. CDR3 bases: TGTGCCAGCAGAGGGGACAGGGACCCTACCTACGAGCAGTACGTC.

The chain joins TRBV14 to TRBJ1-2; D is possibly TRBD1 (5 bases). Germline CDR1 reads SGHDN; CDR2 reads FVKESK. This CDR3 is built from 13 residues. V lost 1 base, J lost 4 bases, and 7 bases lay in between. The CDR3 spells CASSQGQLYGYTF. Written as DNA, the CDR3 is TGTGCCAGCAGCCAAGGACAGCTCTATGGCTACACCTTC.

The count of this clone is one. The CDR3 nucleotides are TGTGCCAGCAGTCCCCCACTAGCCGACGATTCACCCCTCCACTTT. It yields the protein CASSPPLADDSPLHF. The rearrangement joins TRBV28 to TRBJ1-6; D uncertain. The germline V gene has CDR1 MDHEN and CDR2 SYDVKM. V lost 5 bases and J 8 bases, leaving 16 bases between the germline ends. The length of the CDR3 is 15 residues.

The chain is built from TRBV19 and TRBJ1-2; TRBD1 agrees at 8 bases. Trimming removed 4 bases from V and 4 bases from J; junction bases left unmatched: 5. The V gene's germline CDR1 is LNHDA and CDR2 SQIVND (reference sequence). The CDR3 sequence is 14 residues long. CDR3 residues: CASSRTGISYGYTF. DNA for the CDR3: TGTGCCAGTAGTAGGACAGGGATCAGCTATGGCTACACCTTC.

V gene TRBV28 combines with J gene TRBJ2-5; maybe TRBD2 (7 bases). CDR1 is MDHEN, CDR2 SYDVKM, per germline. The CDR3 runs 13 residues. V lost 2 bases to trimming and J lost 5 bases, with 9 bases between them. The CDR3, as DNA: TGTGCCAGCAGTTTACCGGGGGGCGAGACCCAGTACTTC. Translated, it gives CASSLPGGETQYF.

Only one count was recorded for this clone. The chain couples TRBV6-1 to TRBJ2-3, with TRBD2 matching over 13 bases. Germline CDR1 MNHNS, CDR2 SASEGT. The CDR3 consists of 20 residues. The junction had 17 bases not matched to a gene; V was cut back by 2 bases and J by 6 bases. The CDR3 here is CASSERDRGTSGTLWDTQYF. DNA for the CDR3: TGTGCCAGCAGTGAAAGGGACAGGGGGACTAGCGGGACCTTATGGGATACGCAGTATTTT.

The rearrangement links TRBV3-1 (or the pseudogene TRBV3-2) to TRBJ1-3; D not certain. V was trimmed by 5 bases and J by 1 base, leaving 9 bases between them. The CDR3 extends over 14 amino acids. The germline V gene encodes CDR1 LGHDT and CDR2 YNNKEL (reference sequence). The CDR3, as DNA: TGTGCCAGCAGCAGGACCGTGTCTGGAAACACCATATATTTT. It is translated as CASSRTVSGNTIYF.

V usage is TRBV7-8 and J usage is TRBJ1-2; no reliable D call. This CDR3 is built from 13 residues. CDR1 and CDR2 from the germline V gene are SGHVS and FQNEAQ. The V end lost 5 bases, the J end lost 3 bases, and 10 bases lay between the germline ends. The CDR3 loop is CASSLGGDYGYTF. CDR3 DNA sequence: TGTGCCAGCAGCCTGGGCGGGGACTATGGCTACACCTTC.

This chain links TRBV18 with TRBJ2-1; 7 nucleotides line up with TRBD2. The CDR3 runs 17 residues. Per the germline V gene, CDR1 is KGHSH and CDR2 is LQKENI. Trimming at V came to 2 bases and at J to 0 bases, leaving 7 bases not matched to a gene. The CDR3 is CASSPRLAAFSYNEQFF. CDR3 in DNA: TGTGCCAGCTCACCAAGGCTAGCGGCGTTCTCCTACAATGAGCAGTTCTTC. The whole variable domain, remainder taken from reference TRBV18 and TRBJ2-1, is NAGVMQNPRHLVRRRGQEARLRCSPMKGHSHVYWYRQLPEEGLKFMVYLQKENIIDESGMPKERFSAEFPKEGPSILRIQQVVRGDSAAYFCASSPRLAAFSYNEQFFGPGTRLTVL.

The chain carries TRBV5-1 and TRBJ1-2, with a tentative D call TRBD1 (6 bases). V dropped 0 bases and J dropped 4 bases, with 7 bases sitting between them. Germline-derived CDR1 and CDR2 are SGHRS and YFSETQ. The CDR3 runs 13 residues. The CDR3 reads CASSLARGYGYTF. The CDR3 bases are TGCGCCAGCAGCTTGGCCAGGGGCTATGGCTACACCTTC.

The chain joins TRBV12-5 to TRBJ1-4; 8 positions agree with TRBD1. CDR1 and CDR2 from the germline V gene are LGHNT and FRNRAP. Germline trimming cut 4 bases from V and 8 bases from J; bases unmatched to any gene: 6. CDR3 size: 14 residues. CDR3: CASGSDRGDEKLFF. The CDR3 DNA reads as TGTGCTAGTGGTTCCGACAGGGGAGACGAAAAACTGTTTTTT.

This rearrangement joins TRBV6-5 to TRBJ1-3; D gene uncertain. The germline gives CDR1 MNHEY, CDR2 SVGAGI. V dropped 5 bases and J dropped 6 bases, with 8 bases sitting between them. CDR3 length: 12 residues. DNA for the CDR3: TGTGCCAGCAGTACGCAGGTAAACACCATATATTTT. This translates into CASSTQVNTIYF.

Only one count was recorded for this clone. The chain is built from TRBV18 and TRBJ1-5; D not resolved. The CDR3 covers 13 residues. Between the trimmed V and J ends, which lost 2 bases and 6 bases, there was a span of 8 bases. Germline loops: CDR1 KGHSH, CDR2 LQKENI. CDR3 in DNA: TGTGCCAGCTCACCAATAGAGGGTCAGCCCCAGCATTTT. This encodes CASSPIEGQPQHF.

This clone showed up just a few times. The J gene is TRBJ2-3, the V gene TRBV5-1; 8 bases line up with TRBD1. Unmatched junction bases numbered 4, after V lost 5 bases and J lost 8 bases. There are 12 residues in the CDR3. Germline V gene data show CDR1 as SGHRS and CDR2 as YFSETQ. CDR3 in DNA: TGCGCCAGCAGGCCCGGACAGGGTACGCAGTATTTT. It specifies CASRPGQGTQYF.

The chain uses TRBV14 and TRBJ2-5, with D hard to call. This CDR3 contains 11 residues. Germline loops: CDR1 SGHDN, CDR2 FVKESK. Trimming took 3 bases from V and 2 from J, leaving 1 base between them. The CDR3 here is CASSQQETQYF. CDR3 sequence (DNA): TGTGCCAGCAGCCAGCAAGAGACCCAGTACTTC.

This clone appeared once. The chain has TRBV2 and TRBJ2-1; 7 bases line up with TRBD1. Germline values: CDR1 SNHLY, CDR2 FYNNEI. The trim removed 6 bases at V and 12 bases at J, leaving 5 bases unmatched. The CDR3 extends over 11 amino acids. CDR3 region: CASRTGIGQFF. The CDR3 DNA reads TGTGCCAGCAGGACAGGGATTGGGCAGTTCTTC.

The V and J genes are TRBV7-2 and TRBJ2-3; 9 nucleotides line up with TRBD2. V lost 3 bases to trimming and J lost 5 bases; unmatched junction nucleotides: 3. CDR3 size: 14 residues. Germline V gene lookup returns CDR1 SGHTA and CDR2 FQGNSA. As DNA, the CDR3 is TGTGCCAGCAGCTTGAATAGCGGGGGAGATACGCAGTATTTT. Its translation is CASSLNSGGDTQYF.

This rearrangement joins TRBV21-1 to TRBJ1-2. TRBV21-1 is tagged as a pseudogene. This CDR3 has 9 amino acids. CDR3 DNA: TGTGCCAGTACCGCTGGCTACACCTTC. Encoded protein: CASTAGYTF.

The rearrangement uses TRBV25-1 and TRBJ2-2; unclear D gene. This CDR3 spans 15 amino acids. Germline CDR1 MGHDK, CDR2 SYGVNS. V lost 3 bases to trimming and J lost 5 bases, with 13 bases between them. DNA for the CDR3: TGTGCCAGCAGTGATGCCCCACCAGCTACCGGGGAGCTGTTTTTT. It codes for CASSDAPPATGELFF.

The genes are TRBV5-1 and TRBJ2-2, with D perhaps matching TRBD1 (6 bases). This CDR3 spans 14 amino acids. The germline V and J ends were trimmed by 6 bases and 8 bases, with 17 bases remaining between them. The V gene's germline CDR1 is SGHRS and CDR2 YFSETQ. CDR3 in DNA: TGCGCCAGCAAACCGACAGGATTCCCAGGGGAGCTGTTTTTT. Protein product: CASKPTGFPGELFF. Using reference TRBV5-1 and TRBJ2-2 for the parts outside the CDR3, the full variable domain is KAGVTQTPRYLIKTRGQQVTLSCSPISGHRSVSWYQQTPGQGLQFLFEYFSETQRNKGNFPGRFSGRQFSNSRSEMNVSTLELGDSALYLCASKPTGFPGELFFGEGSRLTVL.

The rearrangement links TRBV11-3 to TRBJ2-5, with D possibly matching TRBD2 (5 bases). This CDR3 contains 13 residues. Germline assignment: CDR1 SGHNT and CDR2 YENEEA. V was clipped by 7 bases and J by 2 bases, with 11 bases between them. This CDR3 is CASIGRGQETQYF. In DNA, the CDR3 is TGTGCCAGCATTGGACGGGGACAAGAGACCCAGTACTTC.

The chain is built from TRBV5-1 and TRBJ1-2; 9 bases line up with TRBD1. This CDR3 is 15 amino acids long. Trimming removed 1 base from V and 5 bases from J; junction bases left unmatched: 6. Looked up from germline, CDR1 is SGHRS and CDR2 is YFSETQ. CDR3 nucleotides: TGCGCCAGCAGCTTGTTGACAGGGGGTGGTTATGGCTACACCTTC. Amino acids: CASSLLTGGGYGYTF.

The chain has TRBV24-1 and TRBJ2-5; a weak D match, TRBD2 (6 bases). V lost 1 base to trimming and J lost 1 base, with 9 bases between them. In germline, CDR1 is KGHDR, CDR2 SFDVKD. There are 15 residues in the CDR3. The CDR3 region is CATSDFGGIQETQYF. For the CDR3, the DNA is TGTGCCACCAGTGATTTTGGGGGGATCCAAGAGACCCAGTACTTC.

The chain couples TRBV18 to TRBJ1-3; 12 nucleotides align to TRBD1. The CDR3 length is 19 residues. Germline-derived CDR1 and CDR2 are KGHSH and LQKENI. Trimming cost V 5 bases and J 2 bases; bases outside gene matches: 13. The CDR3 DNA reads as TGTGCCAGCTCAATCCGGGACAGGGGGCGCGAACTGGCTGGAAACACCATATATTTT. This gives the protein CASSIRDRGRELAGNTIYF.

V and J are TRBV11-3 and TRBJ2-5; D possibly corresponds to TRBD2 (6 bases). V shed 6 bases and J shed 3 bases, with 11 bases lying between them. The V gene's germline CDR1 is SGHNT and CDR2 YENEEA. This CDR3 is built from 13 residues. CDR3 region: CASSLSGEETQYF. Here the CDR3 DNA reads TGTGCCAGCAGTCTATCGGGGGAAGAGACCCAGTACTTC. The full variable domain, in which reference TRBV11-3 and TRBJ2-5 provide the parts outside the CDR3, is EAGVVQSPRYKIIEKKQPVAFWCNPISGHNTLYWYLQNLGQGPELLIRYENEEAVDDSQLPKDRFSAERLKGVDSTLKIQPAELGDSAVYLCASSLSGEETQYFGPGTRLLVL.

V gene TRBV18 combines with J gene TRBJ2-1; D unclear. The germline gives CDR1 KGHSH, CDR2 LQKENI. This CDR3 region has 15 residues. Trimming left V 2 bases short and J 5 bases short, with 13 bases between. This CDR3 is CASSPNMDRDNEQFF. DNA of the CDR3: TGTGCCAGCTCACCAAACATGGACCGCGACAATGAGCAGTTCTTC.

CDR3 sequence: CASSQDLGGGQYV. CDR3 DNA: TGTGCCAGCAGCCAAGATTTAGGGGGGGGGCAGTACGTC. The chain is built from TRBV4-2 and TRBJ2-7; a possible D gene is TRBD2 (7 bases). Trimming took 0 bases from V and 9 from J, leaving 12 bases between them. Germline CDR1 LGHNA, CDR2 YNFKEQ. The CDR3 consists of 13 residues.

In this sample, this clone turned up a few times. V usage is TRBV4-3 and J usage is TRBJ1-2; unclear D gene. There are 12 residues in the CDR3. Per germline, CDR1 LGHNA and CDR2 YSLEER. V gave up 5 bases and J gave up 8 bases, with 12 bases separating them. The CDR3 region is CASSSGREGYTF. The CDR3 bases are TGCGCCAGCAGCTCTGGTCGGGAGGGCTACACCTTC.

This sequence joins TRBV7-9 and TRBJ1-4; D gene ambiguous. Looked up from germline, CDR1 is SEHNR and CDR2 is FQNEAQ (reference sequence). Trimming cost V 4 bases and J 8 bases, with 23 bases left between them. CDR3 length: 17 residues. The chain's CDR3 is CASSYCQACAFGEKLFF. CDR3 nucleotides: TGTGCCAGCAGCTACTGCCAAGCCTGCGCTTTCGGGGAAAAACTGTTTTTT.

The chain couples TRBV5-1 to TRBJ2-7; D remains ambiguous. CDR1 and CDR2 from the germline V gene are SGHRS and YFSETQ. This CDR3 contains 13 residues. V was clipped by 0 bases and J by 1 base, with 5 bases between them. The CDR3 loop is CASSLGESYEQYV. For the CDR3, the DNA is TGCGCCAGCAGCTTGGGTGAATCCTACGAGCAGTACGTC.